This note documents a single T cell receptor beta chain sequence. The naive CD8 fraction comprised CD45RO-negative cells positively selected for CCR7 and excluded terminally differentiated effector memory CD45RA+ cells. Those who donated were healthy HIV-negative adults, with no recent acute infections or vaccinations reported. When replicate PCRs were run on sorted subsets, they used 150 to 200 ng DNA, some 33,000 T cell genomes. Generated by immunoSEQ multiplex PCR, the TCRdb table keeps only in-frame clones and is missing some. This table has about 650,000 clones, less than 97% appearing once. This record comes from a study of shared clonotypes between healthy human individuals. What was sequenced was naive CD8+ T cells sorted from blood. This clonotype was sampled from a woman under 40 in good health.

This CDR3 is CASSIWGGRSGEQFF. In nucleotides, the CDR3 is TGTGCCAGTAGTATCTGGGGGGGGAGATCGGGTGAGCAGTTCTTC. The rearrangement links TRBV19 to TRBJ2-1; 7 bases line up with TRBD2. This CDR3 is built from 15 residues. The ends lost 3 bases at V and 9 bases at J; junction bases unmatched: 11. Germline V lookup: CDR1 LNHDA, CDR2 SQIVND (reference sequence).